These 30 T cell receptor beta chains were all obtained from the same sample, sequenced in a study of T cell changes during pregnancy in multiple sclerosis. Using immunoSEQ multiplex PCR, the repertoire was profiled, and TCRdb retains in-frame clones only, with some absent. Found here are some 48,000 clones, about nine tenths of them singletons; the top ten hold roughly 0.6%. The sequencing used CD4+ T cells from peripheral blood mononuclear cells, collected after pregnancy. These receptors all stem from a female donor in good health, enrolled as a control in a pregnancy study.

V gene TRBV6-1 combines with J gene TRBJ1-4, with 7 bases lining up with TRBD1. CDR1 and CDR2 from the germline V gene are MNHNS and SASEGT. This CDR3 is 15 amino acids long. Germline trimming cut 6 bases from V and 2 bases from J; bases unmatched to any gene: 6. CDR3 region: CASSYTTGTNEKLFF. DNA for the CDR3: TGTGCCAGCAGCTACACGACAGGGACTAATGAAAAACTGTTTTTT.

The V call is TRBV28, the J call TRBJ1-1, with a tentative D call TRBD1 (6 bases). Trimming removed 5 bases from V and 8 bases from J, with 12 bases in between. The CDR3 extends over 12 amino acids. Per germline, CDR1 MDHEN and CDR2 SYDVKM. The CDR3 sequence is CASSVQGGEAFF. CDR3 bases: TGTGCCAGCAGTGTACAGGGCGGCGAAGCTTTCTTT.

The chain links TRBV5-8 to TRBJ2-7; D not resolved. The CDR3 extends over 13 amino acids. Germline-derived CDR1 and CDR2 are SGHTS and YDEGEE. Trimming cost V 1 base and J 3 bases, with 8 bases left between them. CDR3 amino acids: CASSLLPYYEQYF. Here the CDR3 DNA reads TGTGCCAGCAGCTTGCTGCCCTACTACGAGCAGTACTTC.

The V gene is TRBV15, the J gene TRBJ2-5; 7 nucleotides match TRBD2. This CDR3 has 16 residues. CDR1 and CDR2 from the germline V gene are LNHNV and YYDKDF (reference sequence). The V and J ends lost 1 base and 3 bases, in that order; junction bases with no gene match: 8. As DNA, the CDR3 is TGTGCCACCAGCAGAGGACTAGCAGGCGGTGAAGAGACCCAGTACTTC. Translating it yields CATSRGLAGGEETQYF.

The J gene is TRBJ1-5, the V gene TRBV9; D perhaps matches TRBD1 (5 bases). The CDR3 runs to 15 residues. The V end was cut by 4 bases, the J end by 4 bases, with 15 bases between. Germline CDR1 and CDR2: SGDLS and YYNGEE. The CDR3 sequence is CASSLSAGENQPQHF. The CDR3 DNA reads as TGTGCCAGCAGCCTCTCGGCGGGGGAGAATCAGCCCCAGCATTTT.

This chain joins TRBV7-2 and TRBJ2-1; D is ambiguous. V shed 2 bases and J shed 8 bases, with 13 bases lying between them. The length of the CDR3 is 14 residues. The germline gives CDR1 SGHTA, CDR2 FQGNSA. The CDR3 nucleotides are TGTGCCAGCAGCTTACGCCTTGGCCAGGATGAGCAGTTCTTC. Protein product: CASSLRLGQDEQFF.

V is TRBV5-1 and J is TRBJ2-2; D is ambiguous. Germline V CDR1 and CDR2: SGHRS, YFSETQ. This CDR3 is 12 amino acids long. The V end was cut by 0 bases, the J end by 6 bases, with 3 bases between. Here the CDR3 DNA reads TGCGCCAGCAGCTTGGTCTCCGGGGAGCTGTTTTTT. As protein: CASSLVSGELFF.

CDR3 nucleotides: TGTGCCAGCAGTTACTCGGCGGAACACACCGGGGAGCTGTTTTTT. Residues: CASSYSAEHTGELFF. The chain joins TRBV6-5 to TRBJ2-2; no reliable D call. The CDR3 is made up of 15 amino acids. Germline loops: CDR1 MNHEY, CDR2 SVGAGI. With 0 bases removed from V and 3 bases from J, the gap between germline ends came to 8 bases.

The genes are TRBV5-1 and TRBJ2-5; D is perhaps TRBD2 (6 bases). The CDR3 contains 13 residues. Germline-derived CDR1 and CDR2 are SGHRS and YFSETQ. V lost 4 bases and J lost 4, with 11 bases in between. The CDR3 nucleotides are TGCGCCAGCAGCAGGGCGCGGGGAGAGACCCAGTACTTC. Protein sequence: CASSRARGETQYF.

This chain joins TRBV5-6 and TRBJ2-7, with TRBD1 matching 9 bases. This CDR3 is built from 15 residues. Germline-derived CDR1 and CDR2 are SGHDT and YYEEEE. The ends lost 6 bases at V and 12 bases at J; junction bases unmatched: 19. CDR3 region: CASTSGQGLARSRYF. The DNA of the CDR3 is TGTGCCAGCACCTCCGGACAGGGGTTGGCGAGGAGCAGGTACTTC. Looking up the rest from reference TRBV5-6 and TRBJ2-7 gives the full variable domain: DAGVTQSPTHLIKTRGQQVTLRCSPKSGHDTVSWYQQALGQGPQFIFQYYEEEERQRGNFPDRFSGHQFPNYSSELNVNALLLGDSALYLCASTSGQGLARSRYFGPGTRLTVT.

This chain connects TRBV30 to TRBJ1-4; D might be TRBD1 (6 bases). CDR3 size: 13 residues. Germline assignment: CDR1 GTSNPN and CDR2 SVGIG (reference sequence). Trimming took 3 bases from V and 4 from J, leaving 9 bases between them. The CDR3 reads CAWSRQDNEKLFF. In DNA, the CDR3 is TGTGCCTGGAGCCGACAGGATAATGAAAAACTGTTTTTT. The variable domain in full, completed from reference TRBV30 and TRBJ1-4, reads SQTIHQWPATLVQPVGSPLSLECTVEGTSNPNLYWYRQAAGRGLQLLFYSVGIGQISSEVPQNLSASRPQDRQFILSSKKLLLSDSGFYLCAWSRQDNEKLFFGSGTQLSVL.

The chain combines TRBV5-5 with TRBJ1-1; 7 nucleotides match TRBD1. J lost 0 bases, V lost 4 bases, and 9 bases had no gene match. Germline values: CDR1 SGHKS, CDR2 YYEKEE (reference sequence). This CDR3 contains 16 residues. In nucleotides, the CDR3 is TGTGCCAGCAGCCCGACAGGGTCCCGTTTGAACACTGAAGCTTTCTTT. This encodes CASSPTGSRLNTEAFF.

The genes are TRBV19 and TRBJ1-2; weak D call: TRBD1 (5 bases). Trimming cost V 3 bases and J 2 bases, with 10 bases left between them. Germline V CDR1 and CDR2: LNHDA, SQIVND (reference sequence). The CDR3 is made up of 14 amino acids. The CDR3 loop reads CASSIPGENYGYTF. The DNA of the CDR3 is TGTGCCAGTAGTATTCCGGGGGAAAACTATGGCTACACCTTC.

The rearrangement joins TRBV7-9 to TRBJ1-6; TRBD1 agrees at 8 bases. CDR1 is SEHNR, CDR2 FQNEAQ, per germline (reference sequence). The CDR3 has 14 amino acids. Trimming cost V 5 bases and J 11 bases; bases outside gene matches: 8. The DNA of the CDR3 is TGTGCCAGCAGCCCTTTGACAGGGGTCGCACCCCTCCACTTT. Translating gives CASSPLTGVAPLHF.

V gene TRBV19 combines with J gene TRBJ1-1, with D hard to call. The V end lost 7 bases, the J end lost 1 base, and 13 bases lay between the germline ends. The CDR3 contains 14 residues. The germline CDR1 and CDR2 sequences are LNHDA and SQIVND (reference sequence). The DNA for the CDR3 is TGTGCCAGTAAAAAAATCGGCGGGAACACTGAAGCTTTCTTT. It is translated as CASKKIGGNTEAFF. Drawing the rest from reference TRBV19 and TRBJ1-1, the complete variable domain is DGGITQSPKYLFRKEGQNVTLSCEQNLNHDAMYWYRQDPGQGLRLIYYSQIVNDFQKGDIAEGYSVSREKKESFPLTVTSAQKNPTAFYLCASKKIGGNTEAFFGQGTRLTVV.

The V and J genes are TRBV5-5 and TRBJ1-5; 8 bases match TRBD1. Germline CDR1 SGHKS, CDR2 YYEKEE (reference sequence). With V trimmed by 5 bases and J by 2 bases, 6 bases remained unmatched. The length of the CDR3 is 15 residues. CDR3 coding DNA: TGTGCCAGCAGACAGGGGGTGTTGGGCAATCAGCCCCAGCATTTT. This gives the protein CASRQGVLGNQPQHF.

The J gene is TRBJ2-1, the V gene TRBV6-4; D unclear. V lost 1 base, J lost 10 bases, and 11 bases lay in between. The CDR3 contains 13 residues. From germline, CDR1 is MRHNA and CDR2 SNTAGT. CDR3 DNA sequence: TGTGCCAGCAGTGACTACTCGGTTAAGGAGCAGTTCTTC. Encoded protein: CASSDYSVKEQFF.

The chain couples TRBV28 to TRBJ2-6; D is perhaps TRBD1 (5 bases). This CDR3 spans 15 amino acids. Germline CDR1 and CDR2: MDHEN and SYDVKM. V gave up 6 bases and J gave up 0 bases, with 9 bases separating them. This CDR3 is CASSLDSSGANVLTF. CDR3 bases: TGTGCCAGCAGCCTTGACAGCTCTGGGGCCAACGTCCTGACTTTC.

This chain links TRBV19 with TRBJ1-6; possible D gene TRBD1, 6 bases. The V gene lost 3 bases and the J gene lost 10 bases, with 13 bases spanning the gap. The germline V gene encodes CDR1 LNHDA and CDR2 SQIVND (reference sequence). The CDR3 consists of 14 residues. The CDR3 region is CASSIQGLGSPLHF. CDR3 nucleotide sequence: TGTGCCAGTAGTATTCAGGGGCTTGGATCACCCCTCCACTTT. Using reference TRBV19 and TRBJ1-6 for the parts outside the CDR3, the full variable domain is DGGITQSPKYLFRKEGQNVTLSCEQNLNHDAMYWYRQDPGQGLRLIYYSQIVNDFQKGDIAEGYSVSREKKESFPLTVTSAQKNPTAFYLCASSIQGLGSPLHFGNGTRLTVT.

The chain uses TRBV4-1 and TRBJ2-1; D not resolved. Trimming removed 1 base from V and 9 bases from J, with 22 bases in between. The CDR3 covers 17 residues. From germline, CDR1 is MGHRA and CDR2 YSYEKL. CDR3 protein: CASSQVDLVSVVGEQFF. CDR3 DNA sequence: TGCGCCAGCAGCCAAGTCGACCTAGTCTCGGTGGTTGGTGAGCAGTTCTTC.

This clone came up once. V usage is TRBV27 and J usage is TRBJ2-5, with D possibly matching TRBD1 (6 bases). This CDR3 is built from 14 residues. Germline loops: CDR1 MNHEY, CDR2 SMNVEV (reference sequence). Trimming cost V 8 bases and J 7 bases, with 20 bases left between them. In DNA, the CDR3 is TGTGCCAGCTCGCCACAGGGAATCGCTGGGACCCAGTACTTC. Protein product: CASSPQGIAGTQYF.

The rearrangement uses TRBV5-1 and TRBJ2-3; D might be TRBD2 (6 bases). The CDR3 totals 15 residues. Germline CDR1 is SGHRS and CDR2 is YFSETQ. Trimming removed 0 bases from V and 1 base from J, with 9 bases in between. In nucleotides, the CDR3 is TGCGCCAGCAGCTTGGGAGGGACTCGCACAGATACGCAGTATTTT. Its translation: CASSLGGTRTDTQYF. Full variable domain (remainder filled in from reference TRBV5-1 and TRBJ2-3): KAGVTQTPRYLIKTRGQQVTLSCSPISGHRSVSWYQQTPGQGLQFLFEYFSETQRNKGNFPGRFSGRQFSNSRSEMNVSTLELGDSALYLCASSLGGTRTDTQYFGPGTRLTVL.

This clone has just one count. This chain connects TRBV28 to TRBJ2-7; TRBD2 aligns across 9 bases. This CDR3 region has 16 residues. Trimming removed 2 bases from V and 4 bases from J; junction bases left unmatched: 9. CDR1 is MDHEN, CDR2 SYDVKM, per germline. The CDR3 here is CASSLAGGKGGYEQYF. CDR3 sequence (DNA): TGTGCCAGCAGTTTAGCGGGAGGGAAAGGTGGATACGAGCAGTACTTC.

V usage is TRBV28 and J usage is TRBJ2-2, with TRBD2 matching 8 bases. The V gene's germline CDR1 is MDHEN and CDR2 SYDVKM. The V and J ends lost 3 bases and 6 bases, in that order; junction bases with no gene match: 6. This CDR3 contains 15 residues. The CDR3 DNA sequence: TGTGCCAGCAGTTTCCCCGGACTAGCCGCCGGGGAGCTGTTTTTT. Its protein is CASSFPGLAAGELFF. The variable domain in full, with the rest retrieved from reference TRBV28 and TRBJ2-2, is DVKVTQSSRYLVKRTGEKVFLECVQDMDHENMFWYRQDPGLGLRLIYFSYDVKMKEKGDIPEGYSVSREKKERFSLILESASTNQTSMYLCASSFPGLAAGELFFGEGSRLTVL.

The gene calls are TRBV18 and TRBJ1-2; D is uncertain. Per germline, CDR1 KGHSH and CDR2 LQKENI. Trimming removed 3 bases from V and 3 bases from J, with 20 bases in between. The CDR3 contains 17 residues. In DNA, the CDR3 is TGTGCCAGCTCACCGGTCCAGGTGGTAGACCCCTACTATGGCTACACCTTC. Translating it yields CASSPVQVVDPYYGYTF.

This clone came up once. J is TRBJ2-1 and V is TRBV14; D is perhaps TRBD1 (5 bases). The V gene lost 9 bases and the J gene lost 0 bases, with 9 bases spanning the gap. In germline, CDR1 is SGHDN, CDR2 FVKESK. The CDR3 length is 13 residues. CDR3 sequence: CASRGSSYNEQFF. In nucleotides, the CDR3 is TGTGCCAGTAGGGGTAGCTCCTACAATGAGCAGTTCTTC.

The rearrangement joins TRBV5-8 to TRBJ1-1; weak D call: TRBD1 (5 bases). Trimming left V 2 bases short and J 5 bases short, with 13 bases between. CDR1 and CDR2 from the germline V gene are SGHTS and YDEGEE. This CDR3 has 14 residues. CDR3 residues: CASSLGQGGTEAFF. CDR3 sequence (DNA): TGTGCCAGCAGCTTAGGGCAGGGTGGGACTGAAGCTTTCTTT.

The chain carries TRBV11-3 and TRBJ2-1, with 9 bases lining up with TRBD2. The CDR3 extends over 14 amino acids. Germline V CDR1 and CDR2: SGHNT, YENEEA. V gave up 6 bases and J gave up 4 bases; unmatched junction bases: 4. The CDR3 DNA reads as TGTGCCAGCAGTAGCGGGGGAGGATACAATGAGCAGTTCTTC. It specifies CASSSGGGYNEQFF.

This chain uses TRBV7-2 with TRBJ2-1; TRBD2 aligns across 8 bases. CDR1 SGHTA and CDR2 FQGNSA come from the germline V gene. The trim removed 8 bases at V and 8 bases at J, leaving 8 bases unmatched. The CDR3 has 13 amino acids. The DNA of the CDR3 is TGTGCCAGCGCCCTGGGAGCGGGAGATGAGCAGTTCTTC. Protein sequence: CASALGAGDEQFF. Together with reference TRBV7-2 and TRBJ2-1, the CDR3 gives the full variable domain: GAGVSQSPSNKVTEKGKDVELRCDPISGHTALYWYRQSLGQGLEFLIYFQGNSAPDKSGLPSDRFSAERTGGSVSTLTIQRTQQEDSAVYLCASALGAGDEQFFGPGTRLTVL.

This clone was recorded only once. The V gene is TRBV4-2, the J gene TRBJ2-1; D might be TRBD2 (6 bases). Trimming took 6 bases from V and 9 from J, leaving 15 bases between them. Germline V gene data show CDR1 as LGHNA and CDR2 as YNFKEQ. The CDR3 runs 13 residues. CDR3 in amino acids: CASSSRVGGEQFF. Here the CDR3 DNA reads TGTGCCAGCAGTTCCCGGGTCGGGGGTGAGCAGTTCTTC.